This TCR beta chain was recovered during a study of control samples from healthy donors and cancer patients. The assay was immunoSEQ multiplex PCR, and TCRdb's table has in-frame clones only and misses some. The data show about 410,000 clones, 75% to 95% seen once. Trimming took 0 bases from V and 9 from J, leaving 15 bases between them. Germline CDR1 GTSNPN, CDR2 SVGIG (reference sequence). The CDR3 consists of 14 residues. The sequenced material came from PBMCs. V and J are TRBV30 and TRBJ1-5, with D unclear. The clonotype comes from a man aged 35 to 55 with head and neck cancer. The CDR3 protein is CAWSVGGSGSPQHF. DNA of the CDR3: TGTGCCTGGAGTGTTGGAGGTTCGGGTTCGCCCCAGCATTTT.